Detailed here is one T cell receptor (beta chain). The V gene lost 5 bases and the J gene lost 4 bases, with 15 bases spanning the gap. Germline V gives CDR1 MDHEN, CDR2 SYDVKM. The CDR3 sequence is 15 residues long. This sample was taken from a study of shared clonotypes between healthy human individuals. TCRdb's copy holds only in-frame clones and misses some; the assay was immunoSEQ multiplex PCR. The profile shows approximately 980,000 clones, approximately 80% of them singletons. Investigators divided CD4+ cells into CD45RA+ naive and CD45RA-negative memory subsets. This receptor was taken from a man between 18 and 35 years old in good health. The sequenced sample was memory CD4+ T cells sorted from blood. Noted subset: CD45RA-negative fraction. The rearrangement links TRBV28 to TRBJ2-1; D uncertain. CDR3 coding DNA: TGTGCCAGCAGTCCCCTCGGACGGAAATACAATGAGCAGTTCTTC. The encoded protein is CASSPLGRKYNEQFF.